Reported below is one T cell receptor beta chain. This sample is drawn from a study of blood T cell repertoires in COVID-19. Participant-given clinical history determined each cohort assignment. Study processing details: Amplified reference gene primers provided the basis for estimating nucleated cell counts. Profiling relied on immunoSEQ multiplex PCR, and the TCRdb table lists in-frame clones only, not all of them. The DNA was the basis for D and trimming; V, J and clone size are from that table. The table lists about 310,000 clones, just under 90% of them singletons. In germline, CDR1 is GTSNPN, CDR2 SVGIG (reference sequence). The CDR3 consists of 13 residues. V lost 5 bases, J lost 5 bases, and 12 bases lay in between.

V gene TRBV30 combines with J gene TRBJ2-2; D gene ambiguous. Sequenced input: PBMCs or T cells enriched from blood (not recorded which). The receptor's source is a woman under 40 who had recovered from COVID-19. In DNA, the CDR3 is TGTGCCTGGGCCCTCCCGGAGACCGGGGAGCTGTTTTTT. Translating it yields CAWALPETGELFF.